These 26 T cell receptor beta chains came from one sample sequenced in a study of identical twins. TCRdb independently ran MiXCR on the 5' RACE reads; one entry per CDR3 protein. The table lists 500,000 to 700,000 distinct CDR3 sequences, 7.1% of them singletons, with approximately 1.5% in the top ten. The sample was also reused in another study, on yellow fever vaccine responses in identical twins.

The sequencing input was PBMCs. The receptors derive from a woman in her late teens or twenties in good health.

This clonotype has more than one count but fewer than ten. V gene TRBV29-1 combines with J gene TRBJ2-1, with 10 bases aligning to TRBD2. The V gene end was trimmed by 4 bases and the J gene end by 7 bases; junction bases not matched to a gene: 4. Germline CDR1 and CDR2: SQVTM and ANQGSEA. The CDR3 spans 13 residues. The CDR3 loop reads CSVGVSGRNEQFF. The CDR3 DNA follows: TGCAGCGTTGGGGTTAGCGGGAGGAATGAGCAGTTCTTC.

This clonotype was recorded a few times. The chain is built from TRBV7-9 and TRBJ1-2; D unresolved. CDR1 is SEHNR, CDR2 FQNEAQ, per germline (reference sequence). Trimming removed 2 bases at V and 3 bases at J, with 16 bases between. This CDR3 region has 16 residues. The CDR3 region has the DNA TGTGCCAGCAGCTTACCGGACCTTCAAGCGGACTATGGCTACACCTTC. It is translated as CASSLPDLQADYGYTF.

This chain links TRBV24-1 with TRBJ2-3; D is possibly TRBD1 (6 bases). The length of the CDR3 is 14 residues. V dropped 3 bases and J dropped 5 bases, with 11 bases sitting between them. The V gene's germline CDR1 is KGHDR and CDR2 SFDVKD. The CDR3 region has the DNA TGTGCCACCAGTGATGCTGGGGACAAAGATACGCAGTATTTT. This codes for CATSDAGDKDTQYF.

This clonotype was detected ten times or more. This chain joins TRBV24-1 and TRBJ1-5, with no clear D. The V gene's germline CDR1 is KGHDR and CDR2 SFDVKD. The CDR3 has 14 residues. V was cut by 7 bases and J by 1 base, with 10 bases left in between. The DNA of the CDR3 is TGTGCCACCAGGTCATCAGGAAGCAATCAGCCCCAGCATTTT. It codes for CATRSSGSNQPQHF.

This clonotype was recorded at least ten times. The CDR3 DNA reads TGTGCCACCAGTGATACGACTAGTCAGACCTACAATGAGCAGTTCTTC. Translation: CATSDTTSQTYNEQFF. The chain carries TRBV24-1 and TRBJ2-1; tentative D call: TRBD2 (6 bases). The CDR3 loop spans 16 amino acids. CDR1 is KGHDR, CDR2 SFDVKD, per germline. With 3 bases removed from V and 2 bases from J, the gap between germline ends came to 13 bases.

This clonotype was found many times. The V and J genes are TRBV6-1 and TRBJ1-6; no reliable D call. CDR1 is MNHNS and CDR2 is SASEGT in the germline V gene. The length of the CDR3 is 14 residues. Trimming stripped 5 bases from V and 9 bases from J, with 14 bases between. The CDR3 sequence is CASSPDVGISPLHF. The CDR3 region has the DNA TGTGCCAGCAGTCCGGACGTGGGAATTTCACCCCTCCACTTT.

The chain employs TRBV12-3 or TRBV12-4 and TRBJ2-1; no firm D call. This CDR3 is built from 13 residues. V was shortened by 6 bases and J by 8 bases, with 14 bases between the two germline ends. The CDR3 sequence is CASRQLLTDEQFF. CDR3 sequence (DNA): TGTGCCAGCAGGCAACTTTTGACGGATGAGCAGTTCTTC.

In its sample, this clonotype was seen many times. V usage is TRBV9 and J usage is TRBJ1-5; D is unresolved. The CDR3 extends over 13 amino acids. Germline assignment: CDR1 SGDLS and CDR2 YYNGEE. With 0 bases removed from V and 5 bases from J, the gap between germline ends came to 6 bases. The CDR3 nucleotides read TGTGCCAGCAGCGTAGACCCGGATCAGCCCCAGCATTTT. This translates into CASSVDPDQPQHF.

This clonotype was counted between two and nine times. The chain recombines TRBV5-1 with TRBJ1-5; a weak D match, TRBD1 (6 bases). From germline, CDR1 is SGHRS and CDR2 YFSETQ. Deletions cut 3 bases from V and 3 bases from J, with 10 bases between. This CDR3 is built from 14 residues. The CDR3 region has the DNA TGCGCCAGCAGCTATGGACAGCCCAATCAGCCCCAGCATTTT. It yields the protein CASSYGQPNQPQHF.

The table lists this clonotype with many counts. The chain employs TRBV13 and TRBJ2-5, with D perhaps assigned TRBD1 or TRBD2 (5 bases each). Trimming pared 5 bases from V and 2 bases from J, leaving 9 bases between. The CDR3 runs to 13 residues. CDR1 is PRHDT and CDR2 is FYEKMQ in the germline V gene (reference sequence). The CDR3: CASSRDAQETQYF. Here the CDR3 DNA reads TGTGCCAGCAGCAGGGACGCACAAGAGACCCAGTACTTC.

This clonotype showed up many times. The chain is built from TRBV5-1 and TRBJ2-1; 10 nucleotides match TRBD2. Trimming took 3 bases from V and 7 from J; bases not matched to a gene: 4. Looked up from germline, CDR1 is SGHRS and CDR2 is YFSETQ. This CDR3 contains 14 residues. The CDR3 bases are TGCGCCAGCAGCTCCACTAGCGGGATGAATGAGCAGTTCTTC. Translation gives CASSSTSGMNEQFF.

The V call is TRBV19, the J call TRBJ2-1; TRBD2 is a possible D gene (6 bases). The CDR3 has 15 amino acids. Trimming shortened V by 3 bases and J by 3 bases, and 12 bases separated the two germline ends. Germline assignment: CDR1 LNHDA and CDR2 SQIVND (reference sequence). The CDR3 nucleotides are TGTGCCAGTAGTATTTTGGGGGGTAGCTACAATGAGCAGTTCTTC. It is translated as CASSILGGSYNEQFF.

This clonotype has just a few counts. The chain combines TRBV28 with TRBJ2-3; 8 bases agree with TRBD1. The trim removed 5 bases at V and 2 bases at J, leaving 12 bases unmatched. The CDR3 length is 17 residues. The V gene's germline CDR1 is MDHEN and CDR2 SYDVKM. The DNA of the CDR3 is TGTGCCAGCAGTAAGGGGGGACAGGAGATTTTCACAGATACGCAGTATTTT. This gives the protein CASSKGGQEIFTDTQYF.

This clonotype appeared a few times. CDR3 sequence (DNA): TGTGCCAGCACCCCTAGGATTGGGTTAGGGGAGCTGTTTTTT. Amino acid sequence: CASTPRIGLGELFF. The gene calls are TRBV7-2 and TRBJ2-2; D gene ambiguous. This CDR3 comprises 14 residues. Trimming took off 7 bases at V and 8 bases at J, with 17 bases between the two ends. CDR1 and CDR2 from the germline V gene are SGHTA and FQGNSA.

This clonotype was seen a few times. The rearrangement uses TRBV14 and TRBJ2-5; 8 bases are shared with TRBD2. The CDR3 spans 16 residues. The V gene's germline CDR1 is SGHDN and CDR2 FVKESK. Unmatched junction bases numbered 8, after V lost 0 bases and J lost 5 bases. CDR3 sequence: CASSQDRGGHFETQYF. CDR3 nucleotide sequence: TGTGCCAGCAGCCAAGATCGGGGGGGCCATTTTGAGACCCAGTACTTC.

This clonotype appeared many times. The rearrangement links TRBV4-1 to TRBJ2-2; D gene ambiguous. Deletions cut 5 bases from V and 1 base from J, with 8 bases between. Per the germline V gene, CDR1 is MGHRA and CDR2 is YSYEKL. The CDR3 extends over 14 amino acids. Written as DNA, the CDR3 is TGCGCCAGCAGCGTTCAGGAGAACACCGGGGAGCTGTTTTTT. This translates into CASSVQENTGELFF.

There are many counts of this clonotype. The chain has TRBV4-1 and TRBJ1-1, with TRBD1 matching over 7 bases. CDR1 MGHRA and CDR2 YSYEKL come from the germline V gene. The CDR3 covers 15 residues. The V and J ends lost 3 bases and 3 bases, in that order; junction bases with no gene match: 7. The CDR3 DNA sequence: TGCGCCAGCAGCCAGGAGGCAGGGGGATACACTGAAGCTTTCTTT. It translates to CASSQEAGGYTEAFF.

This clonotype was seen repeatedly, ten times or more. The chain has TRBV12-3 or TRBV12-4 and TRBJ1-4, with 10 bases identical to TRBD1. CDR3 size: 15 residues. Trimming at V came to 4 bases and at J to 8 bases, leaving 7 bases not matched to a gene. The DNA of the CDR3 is TGTGCCAGCAGTTCCTCCGGGACAGGGGAGGAAAAACTGTTTTTT. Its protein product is CASSSSGTGEEKLFF.

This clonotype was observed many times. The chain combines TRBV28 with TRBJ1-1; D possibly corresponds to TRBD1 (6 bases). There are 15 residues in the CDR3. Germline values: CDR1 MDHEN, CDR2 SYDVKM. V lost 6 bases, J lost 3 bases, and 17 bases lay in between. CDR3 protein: CASSDIQGWDTEAFF. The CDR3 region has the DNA TGTGCCAGCAGCGATATACAGGGTTGGGACACTGAAGCTTTCTTT.

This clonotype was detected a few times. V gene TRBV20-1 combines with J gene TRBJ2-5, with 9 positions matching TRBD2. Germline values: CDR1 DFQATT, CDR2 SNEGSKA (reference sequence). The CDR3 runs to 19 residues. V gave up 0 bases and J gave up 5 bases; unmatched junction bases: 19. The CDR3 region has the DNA TGCAGTGCTAGAGACTTAACTAGCGGGTACAAAATCGCGGGGGAGACCCAGTACTTC. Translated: CSARDLTSGYKIAGETQYF.

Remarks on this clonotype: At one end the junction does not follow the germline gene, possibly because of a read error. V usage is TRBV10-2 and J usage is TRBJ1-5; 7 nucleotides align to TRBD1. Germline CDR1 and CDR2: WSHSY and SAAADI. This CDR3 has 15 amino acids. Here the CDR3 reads CASSETLGQATTEFF. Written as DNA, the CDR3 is TGCGCCAGCAGTGAGACTCTCGGACAGGCAACTACGGAATTTTTT.

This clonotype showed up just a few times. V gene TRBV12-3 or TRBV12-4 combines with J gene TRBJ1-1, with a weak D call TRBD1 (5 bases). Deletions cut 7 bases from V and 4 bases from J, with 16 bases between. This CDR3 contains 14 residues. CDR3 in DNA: TGTGCCAGCACCCCAGACGGGGGTGGCACTGAAGCTTTCTTT. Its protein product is CASTPDGGGTEAFF.

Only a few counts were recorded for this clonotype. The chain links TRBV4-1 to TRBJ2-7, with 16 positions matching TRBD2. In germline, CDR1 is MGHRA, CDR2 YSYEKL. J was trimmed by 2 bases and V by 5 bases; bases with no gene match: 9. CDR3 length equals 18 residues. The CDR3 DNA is TGCGCCAGCAGCGCGCCGGGACTAGCGGGAGGGTTGGCCTACGAGCAGTACTTC. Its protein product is CASSAPGLAGGLAYEQYF.

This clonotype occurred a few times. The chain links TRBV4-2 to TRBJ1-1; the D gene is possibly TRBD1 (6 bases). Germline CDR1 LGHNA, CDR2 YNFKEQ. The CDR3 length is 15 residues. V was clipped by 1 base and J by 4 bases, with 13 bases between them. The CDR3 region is CASSQAGAGGTEAFF. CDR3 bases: TGTGCCAGCAGCCAAGCAGGGGCTGGGGGCACTGAAGCTTTCTTT.

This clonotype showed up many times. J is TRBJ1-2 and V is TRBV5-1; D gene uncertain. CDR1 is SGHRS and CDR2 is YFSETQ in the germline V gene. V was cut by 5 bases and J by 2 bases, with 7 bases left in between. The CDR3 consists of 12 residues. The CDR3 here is CASRIENYGYTF. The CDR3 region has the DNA TGCGCCAGCAGAATAGAAAACTATGGCTACACCTTC.

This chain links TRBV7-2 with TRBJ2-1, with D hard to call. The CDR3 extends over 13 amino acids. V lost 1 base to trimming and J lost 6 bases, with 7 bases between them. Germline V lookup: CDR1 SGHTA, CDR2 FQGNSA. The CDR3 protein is CASSLGQINEQFF. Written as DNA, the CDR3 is TGTGCCAGCAGCTTAGGGCAAATCAATGAGCAGTTCTTC.